Listed here is a single T cell receptor (beta chain). Antigen unknown. Since all of the isolated RNA was reverse transcribed, expressed TCRB transcripts were what got sequenced. Assay used: immunoSEQ multiplex PCR; TCRdb lists only in-frame clones, some missing. The sample has under 300,000 clones; over 11% are singletons. This entry belongs to a study of beta chain features in type 1 diabetes. Study-wide background: The patients were much like the healthy donors in age, gender and cell yields. Sorted cell examination encompassed approximately 98,000,000 cells across all samples. Findings and limits, study-wide: A moderate, significant TCRB CDR3 shortening appeared in type 1 diabetes across four CD4+ subsets.

The germline gives CDR1 LGHNA, CDR2 YNFKEQ. The CDR3 covers 12 residues. Trimming stripped 8 bases from V and 8 bases from J, with 12 bases between. The genes are TRBV4-2 and TRBJ2-2; D remains unclear. The sample taken for sequencing was naive CD4+ T cells from blood. This receptor was obtained from a man younger than 40 with type 1 diabetes. CDR3 in amino acids: CASAGGWGELFF. In nucleotides, the CDR3 is TGTGCCAGCGCCGGCGGATGGGGGGAGCTGTTTTTT.